The rows below give T cell receptor beta chains drawn from one sample of a study of vaccination and CD4 T cells after COVID-19. TCRdb reanalysed the PCR reads using MiXCR and keeps one entry per CDR3 protein. The sample shows some 20,000 distinct CDR3 sequences, 58% of them seen only once. This specimen consisted of CD4+ T cells from blood, obtained before SARS-CoV-2 vaccination. These receptors were taken from a human donor who had recovered from COVID-19. Both conserved end residues are part of each CDR3. The order of the fields is clone size, D gene, J gene, V gene, CDR3 protein, CDR3 DNA. A D gene is named only where the DNA matches it firmly. Size is stated for part of the rows, as once, few or many counts, or as a class when the clone is expanded.

abundance: NA
d_gene: NA
j_gene: TRBJ1-5
v_gene: TRBV19
CDR3aa: CASSIKRRGRLNQPQHF
CDR3nt: TGTGCCAGTAGTATAAAAAGGAGGGGCCGGCTCAATCAGCCCCAGCATTTT

abundance: NA
d_gene: TRBD2
j_gene: TRBJ2-5
v_gene: TRBV20-1
CDR3aa: CSAPNRLAGVETQYF
CDR3nt: TGCAGTGCCCCAAACAGACTAGCGGGAGTGGAGACCCAGTACTTC

abundance: NA
d_gene: TRBD2
j_gene: TRBJ2-7
v_gene: TRBV6-1
CDR3aa: CASSRLAGVGEQYF
CDR3nt: TGTGCCAGCAGTCGACTAGCGGGAGTTGGAGAGCAGTACTTC

abundance: few
d_gene: NA
j_gene: TRBJ2-2
v_gene: TRBV6-5
CDR3aa: CASSYEGTTNTGELFF
CDR3nt: TGTGCCAGCAGTTACGAAGGGACAACGAACACCGGGGAGCTGTTTTTT

abundance: few
d_gene: NA
j_gene: TRBJ2-3
v_gene: TRBV20-1
CDR3aa: CSALRVGKEDTQYF
CDR3nt: TGCAGTGCTCTTCGGGTCGGGAAAGAAGATACGCAGTATTTT

abundance: NA
d_gene: TRBD1
j_gene: TRBJ2-4
v_gene: TRBV7-2
CDR3aa: CASSLGQGADIQYF
CDR3nt: TGTGCCAGCAGCTTAGGACAGGGGGCGGACATTCAGTACTTC

abundance: NA
d_gene: NA
j_gene: TRBJ2-3
v_gene: TRBV2
CDR3aa: CASREILSTSTDTQYF
CDR3nt: TGTGCCAGCAGGGAAATCTTATCGACTAGCACAGATACGCAGTATTTT

abundance: NA
d_gene: TRBD2
j_gene: TRBJ2-5
v_gene: TRBV29-1
CDR3aa: CSVGLTSGRAETQYF
CDR3nt: TGCAGCGTCGGACTGACTAGCGGGAGGGCGGAGACCCAGTACTTC

abundance: NA
d_gene: NA
j_gene: TRBJ2-5
v_gene: TRBV19
CDR3aa: CASSIQGGSETQYF
CDR3nt: TGTGCCAGTAGTATCCAGGGTGGGTCTGAGACCCAGTACTTC

abundance: NA
d_gene: TRBD1
j_gene: TRBJ2-2
v_gene: TRBV19
CDR3aa: CASRGTGVAGELFF
CDR3nt: TGTGCCAGTAGGGGGACAGGGGTAGCCGGGGAGCTGTTTTTT

abundance: NA
d_gene: NA
j_gene: TRBJ2-5
v_gene: TRBV24-1
CDR3aa: CATRRETQYF
CDR3nt: TGTGCCACCAGGCGGGAGACCCAGTACTTC

abundance: NA
d_gene: NA
j_gene: TRBJ1-6
v_gene: TRBV6-4
CDR3aa: CASSEGPLYSPLHF
CDR3nt: TGTGCCAGCTCCGAGGGTCCTTTGTACTCACCCCTCCACTTT

abundance: few
d_gene: NA
j_gene: TRBJ2-3
v_gene: TRBV7-3
CDR3aa: CASSHITDTQYF
CDR3nt: TGTGCCAGCAGCCACATCACAGATACGCAGTATTTT

abundance: NA
d_gene: TRBD1
j_gene: TRBJ1-1
v_gene: TRBV6-1
CDR3aa: CASSRQGGGTEAFF
CDR3nt: TGTGCCAGCAGCCGACAGGGGGGCGGTACTGAAGCTTTCTTT

abundance: NA
d_gene: TRBD2
j_gene: TRBJ2-1
v_gene: TRBV24-1
CDR3aa: CATSDLTSGAEQFF
CDR3nt: TGTGCCACCAGTGATTTGACTAGCGGGGCGGAGCAGTTCTTC

abundance: few
d_gene: TRBD2
j_gene: TRBJ2-3
v_gene: TRBV27
CDR3aa: CASSSRLAGADTQYF
CDR3nt: TGTGCCAGCAGTTCCCGGCTAGCGGGAGCAGATACGCAGTATTTT

abundance: few
d_gene: TRBD2
j_gene: TRBJ2-7
v_gene: TRBV4-2
CDR3aa: CASSQGLAGSYEQYF
CDR3nt: TGTGCCAGCAGCCAAGGACTAGCGGGCTCCTACGAGCAGTACTTC

abundance: NA
d_gene: NA
j_gene: TRBJ2-3
v_gene: TRBV7-3
CDR3aa: CASSLYTDTQYF
CDR3nt: TGTGCCAGCAGCTTATACACAGATACGCAGTATTTT

abundance: NA
d_gene: NA
j_gene: TRBJ2-6
v_gene: TRBV19
CDR3aa: CATTGVSGANVLTF
CDR3nt: TGTGCCACTACCGGGGTCTCTGGGGCCAACGTCCTGACTTTC

abundance: NA
d_gene: TRBD1
j_gene: TRBJ1-1
v_gene: TRBV4-2
CDR3aa: CASSRARGQGDTEAFF
CDR3nt: TGTGCCAGCAGCCGCGCTCGGGGACAGGGCGACACTGAAGCTTTCTTT

abundance: few
d_gene: NA
j_gene: TRBJ2-7
v_gene: TRBV20-1
CDR3aa: CSAPASRYEQYF
CDR3nt: TGCAGTGCCCCCGCGAGCCGCTACGAGCAGTACTTC

abundance: NA
d_gene: NA
j_gene: TRBJ1-3
v_gene: TRBV6-5
CDR3aa: CASSYQEGRPGNTIYF
CDR3nt: TGTGCCAGCAGTTACCAAGAGGGTAGGCCGGGAAACACCATATATTTT